Sequencing of this T cell receptor (beta chain) was carried out in a study of blood T cell repertoires in COVID-19. Across the study: Nucleic acid was either cDNA or gDNA, and it came from T cells, B-cell-depleted T cells, or PBMCs.

Germline-derived CDR1 and CDR2 are SGHDT and YYEEEE. This CDR3 has 16 residues. V lost 2 bases to trimming and J lost 4 bases; unmatched junction nucleotides: 5. Per the original data handling: For nucleated cells, counts were estimated from reference gene primer amplification. Profiling relied on immunoSEQ multiplex PCR, and the TCRdb table lists in-frame clones only, not all of them. That table supplies the V and J calls and clone size; D and trimming were determined from the DNA. The data hold 400,000 to 550,000 clones, with roughly 87% observed a single time. Study members were between about 18 and 95 years old and lived in some 26 US regions. Participants had their cohort set by participant-reported clinical history.

V and J are TRBV5-6 and TRBJ2-2; 10 nucleotides agree with TRBD1. Material for sequencing was PBMCs or T cells enriched from blood (not recorded which). The clonotype was recovered from a woman younger than 30 with acute COVID-19. The CDR3 sequence: CASSLRDRGFTGELFF. CDR3 bases: TGTGCCAGCAGCTTAAGGGACAGGGGTTTCACCGGGGAGCTGTTTTTT.